This T cell receptor (beta chain) derives from a study of T cells expressing NK-cell markers. For the study at large: Among the eight sequenced donors, seven tested HCMV-seropositive and one tested seronegative.

For each CDR3 protein, TCRdb gives one entry from its re-call of the 5' RACE reads, without DNA. In all, the sample yields about 380,000 distinct CDR3 sequences. This CDR3 region has 15 residues. From germline, CDR1 is SGHTA and CDR2 FQGTGA. This receptor was obtained from a man aged 18-75 years in good health. The sample taken for sequencing was blood T cells: a sorted CD56 or NKG2C T cell subset, CD4+ or CD8+ T cells, or bulk PBMC T cells (not recorded which). The chain joins TRBV7-3 to TRBJ2-1; TCRdb gives TRBD2 as the D gene, but with no DNA this cannot be confirmed. CDR3: CASSLAGGPGPEQFF.